A single sample is the source of the 28 T cell receptor beta chains below, sequenced in a study of blood T cell repertoires in COVID-19. Profiling relied on immunoSEQ multiplex PCR, and the TCRdb table lists in-frame clones only, not all of them. Among about 170,000 clones listed, just under 85% were seen once. Sequencing was done on a sample of peripheral blood. The origin of the receptors is an elderly woman with acute or convalescent COVID-19.

The V and J genes are TRBV7-9 and TRBJ1-1; D is undetermined. Trimming removed 3 bases at V and 4 bases at J, with 9 bases between. CDR1 is SEHNR, CDR2 FQNEAQ, per germline (reference sequence). This CDR3 spans 13 amino acids. The CDR3 spells CASSFRGVTEAFF. The CDR3 DNA is TGTGCCAGCAGCTTCCGAGGAGTCACTGAAGCTTTCTTT.

The rearrangement joins TRBV27 to TRBJ2-7, with no clear D. CDR3 length: 14 amino acids. Per the germline V gene, CDR1 is MNHEY and CDR2 is SMNVEV (reference sequence). The ends were cut back, 5 bases at V and 3 bases at J, with 14 bases in the middle. The DNA for the CDR3 is TGTGCCAGCAGTCCAAAAACACGAGGCTACGAGCAGTACTTC. Translated, it gives CASSPKTRGYEQYF.

This clone was counted only a few times. The chain employs TRBV6-2 or TRBV6-3 and TRBJ2-1; D possibly corresponds to TRBD2 (6 bases). CDR1 MNHEY and CDR2 SVGEGT come from the germline V gene. V lost 5 bases to trimming and J lost 10 bases, with 6 bases between them. This CDR3 is 10 amino acids long. The CDR3 sequence is CASSRGEQFF. The CDR3 bases are TGTGCCAGCAGTCGGGGGGAGCAGTTCTTC.

The V and J genes are TRBV9 and TRBJ1-5, with D uncertain. Looked up from germline, CDR1 is SGDLS and CDR2 is YYNGEE. The length of the CDR3 is 13 residues. V was cut by 3 bases and J by 0 bases, with 4 bases left in between. This CDR3 is CASSADSNQPQHF. As DNA, the CDR3 is TGTGCCAGCAGCGCAGATAGCAATCAGCCCCAGCATTTT.

This chain's CDR3 is CASSYEREDEIPPLHF. CDR3 bases: TGTGCCAGCAGTTACGAACGGGAGGATGAGATTCCACCCCTCCACTTT. The V gene is TRBV6-5, the J gene TRBJ1-6, with D unresolved. This CDR3 is 16 amino acids long. Deletions cut 2 bases from V and 11 bases from J, with 19 bases between. The germline gives CDR1 MNHEY, CDR2 SVGAGI.

The V call is TRBV2, the J call TRBJ1-1, with D perhaps TRBD1 (6 bases). Trimming removed 2 bases at V and 6 bases at J, with 7 bases between. The CDR3 runs 12 residues. Germline CDR1 and CDR2: SNHLY and FYNNEI. CDR3 DNA: TGTGCCAGCAGTGAATGGGGGCCTGAAGCTTTCTTT. Translation gives CASSEWGPEAFF.

The CDR3 DNA follows: TGTGCCAGCTCACGAACCGGGTACGGGGAGCTGTTTTTT. As protein: CASSRTGYGELFF. The chain joins TRBV18 to TRBJ2-2; D is unresolved. Trimming pared 4 bases from V and 7 bases from J, leaving 10 bases between. This CDR3 has 13 amino acids. The V gene's germline CDR1 is KGHSH and CDR2 LQKENI.

In DNA form, the CDR3 reads TGTGCCAGCAGCTTAGGACTAGCTCGCCGACTGGCGAGAAATGAGCAGTTCTTC. Translation gives CASSLGLARRLARNEQFF. The V call is TRBV7-8, the J call TRBJ2-1, with 7 bases identical to TRBD2. The CDR3 sequence is 18 residues long. Germline lookup yields CDR1 SGHVS and CDR2 FQNEAQ. Losses at the gene ends were 1 base for V and 7 bases for J; bases not matched to a gene: 16.

The rearrangement links TRBV24-1 to TRBJ2-1, with TRBD1 matching 9 bases. Germline V gene sequence: CDR1 KGHDR, CDR2 SFDVKD. Unmatched junction bases numbered 14, after V lost 4 bases and J lost 11 bases. This CDR3 is built from 16 residues. The DNA for the CDR3 is TGTGCCACCAGTGACGGTACCGGGACAGGGTCAATGAAGCAGTTCTTC. Its translation: CATSDGTGTGSMKQFF.

This clone was recorded once. V is TRBV6-5 and J is TRBJ2-1; D gene ambiguous. Between the trimmed V and J ends, which lost 10 bases and 4 bases, there was a span of 14 bases. Germline CDR1 MNHEY, CDR2 SVGAGI. The CDR3 loop spans 13 amino acids. The CDR3 DNA sequence: TGTGCCACTCAAAATCGCGAATACAATGAGCAGTTCTTC. Its protein is CATQNREYNEQFF.

The chain combines TRBV7-6 with TRBJ1-1; the match to TRBD1 covers 7 bases. Per germline, CDR1 SGHVS and CDR2 FNYEAQ. This CDR3 comprises 16 residues. The junction had 8 bases not matched to a gene; V was cut back by 2 bases and J by 2 bases. In DNA form, the CDR3 reads TGTGCCAGCAGCTTACCGACAGGGTCGGTAAACACTGAAGCTTTCTTT. Its translation is CASSLPTGSVNTEAFF.

The chain couples TRBV19 to TRBJ1-4; tentative D call: TRBD1 (6 bases). There are 15 residues in the CDR3. Trimming removed 7 bases from V and 7 bases from J, with 19 bases in between. From germline, CDR1 is LNHDA and CDR2 SQIVND (reference sequence). This CDR3 reads CASTSGGAVAEKLFF. CDR3 nucleotide sequence: TGTGCCAGTACCTCGGGGGGCGCGGTGGCTGAAAAACTGTTTTTT.

The chain is built from TRBV11-2 and TRBJ2-7; TRBD2 matches at 8 bases. Germline assignment: CDR1 SGHAT and CDR2 FQNNGV. V shed 3 bases and J 2 bases; nucleotides not matched to a gene: 6. The CDR3 is 15 residues long. Here the CDR3 DNA reads TGTGCCAGCAGCTTCGTCGCGGGGGGTGCCTACGAGCAGTACTTC. It yields the protein CASSFVAGGAYEQYF. Variable domain in full (rest from reference TRBV11-2 and TRBJ2-7): EAGVAQSPRYKIIEKRQSVAFWCNPISGHATLYWYQQILGQGPKLLIQFQNNGVVDDSQLPKDRFSAERLKGVDSTLKIQPAKLEDSAVYLCASSFVAGGAYEQYFGPGTRLTVT.

The chain uses TRBV4-3 and TRBJ2-7; a weak D match, TRBD1 (6 bases). There are 16 residues in the CDR3. V lost 0 bases, J lost 4 bases, and 16 bases lay in between. Germline V gene data show CDR1 as LGHNA and CDR2 as YSLEER. This CDR3 is CASSQDAERGWYEQYF. The CDR3, as DNA: TGCGCCAGCAGCCAAGATGCTGAAAGGGGGTGGTACGAGCAGTACTTC.

The gene calls are TRBV5-4 and TRBJ1-2; 9 positions agree with TRBD1. Germline V gives CDR1 SGHNT, CDR2 YYREEE (reference sequence). The length of the CDR3 is 14 residues. V dropped 4 bases and J dropped 8; count of bases not matched to a gene: 9. The CDR3 DNA reads as TGTGCCAGCAGCCCCGGGACAGGGAGAGACGGCTACACCTTC. It yields the protein CASSPGTGRDGYTF.

The gene calls are TRBV3-1 (or the pseudogene TRBV3-2) and TRBJ1-3; tentatively, D is TRBD1 (6 bases). V lost 5 bases, J lost 3 bases, and 11 bases lay in between. The CDR3 is made up of 14 amino acids. Per the germline V gene, CDR1 is LGHDT and CDR2 is YNNKEL (reference sequence). Here the CDR3 reads CASSTQDSGNTIYF. The CDR3 DNA reads TGTGCCAGCAGCACCCAGGACAGTGGAAACACCATATATTTT.

This clone was seen a handful of times. The chain recombines TRBV29-1 with TRBJ2-3; D gene unclear. The germline gives CDR1 SQVTM, CDR2 ANQGSEA. The CDR3 is 12 amino acids. Trimming pared 6 bases from V and 1 base from J, leaving 8 bases between. The DNA for the CDR3 is TGCAGCGTGCTAACAGGCACAGATACGCAGTATTTT. Protein product: CSVLTGTDTQYF.

This sequence joins TRBV20-1 and TRBJ2-1; unclear D gene. With 4 bases removed from V and 7 bases from J, the gap between germline ends came to 8 bases. This CDR3 comprises 11 residues. The germline V gene has CDR1 DFQATT and CDR2 SNEGSKA (reference sequence). CDR3 DNA: TGCAGTGCTAACTCCATGAATGAGCAGTTCTTC. It yields the protein CSANSMNEQFF.

There are a few counts of this clone. The rearrangement uses TRBV5-6 and TRBJ1-1; D ambiguous. V lost 4 bases, J lost 2 bases, and 12 bases lay in between. Germline CDR1 SGHDT, CDR2 YYEEEE. This CDR3 spans 14 amino acids. This CDR3 is CASSPLQRNTEAFF. The CDR3 DNA reads TGTGCCAGCAGCCCCCTCCAGCGTAACACTGAAGCTTTCTTT.

This chain uses TRBV29-1 with TRBJ1-2, with 7 bases matching TRBD1. V shed 3 bases and J 2 bases; nucleotides not matched to a gene: 6. The CDR3 runs 14 residues. Per germline, CDR1 SQVTM and CDR2 ANQGSEA. Written as DNA, the CDR3 is TGCAGCGTTGACACCTCGGGACAGAACTATGGCTACACCTTC. Translation gives CSVDTSGQNYGYTF. Supplemented by reference TRBV29-1 and TRBJ1-2, the full variable domain reads SAVISQKPSRDICQRGTSLTIQCQVDSQVTMMFWYRQQPGQSLTLIATANQGSEATYESGFVIDKFPISRPNLTFSTLTVSNMSPEDSSIYLCSVDTSGQNYGYTFGSGTRLTVV.

The chain's CDR3 is CASSIGTATYEQYF. CDR3 DNA: TGTGCCAGTAGTATCGGGACAGCCACCTACGAGCAGTACTTC. V gene TRBV19 combines with J gene TRBJ2-7; 7 nucleotides match TRBD1. Germline CDR1 is LNHDA and CDR2 is SQIVND (reference sequence). This CDR3 region has 14 residues. The V segment lost 3 bases and the J segment 2 bases; nucleotides outside the gene matches: 4. The complete variable domain, with remaining parts taken from reference TRBV19 and TRBJ2-7, reads DGGITQSPKYLFRKEGQNVTLSCEQNLNHDAMYWYRQDPGQGLRLIYYSQIVNDFQKGDIAEGYSVSREKKESFPLTVTSAQKNPTAFYLCASSIGTATYEQYFGPGTRLTVT.

There are a few counts of this clone. The chain links TRBV10-3 to TRBJ1-5; D is possibly TRBD1 (5 bases). V was cut by 4 bases and J by 6 bases, with 10 bases left in between. This CDR3 contains 13 residues. Germline V gives CDR1 ENHRY, CDR2 SYGVKD. CDR3 coding DNA: TGTGCCATCAGTGTCCCGGGGGTTCAGCCCCAGCATTTT. The encoded protein is CAISVPGVQPQHF.

The rearrangement uses TRBV27 and TRBJ2-1; 13 nucleotides match TRBD2. This CDR3 is 16 amino acids long. CDR1 and CDR2 (germline): MNHEY, SMNVEV (reference sequence). V was clipped by 0 bases and J by 14 bases; unmatched bases: 10. CDR3 protein: CASSLSGQTSGRQEFF. The CDR3, as DNA: TGTGCCAGCAGTTTATCCGGCCAGACTAGCGGGAGGCAAGAGTTCTTC.

V usage is TRBV11-2 and J usage is TRBJ1-4, with 9 bases that match TRBD1. The length of the CDR3 is 14 residues. CDR1 SGHAT and CDR2 FQNNGV come from the germline V gene. The trim removed 5 bases at V and 8 bases at J, leaving 6 bases unmatched. As DNA, the CDR3 is TGTGCCAGCAGCGCAGTAACAGGGGGCGAAAAACTGTTTTTT. Amino acids: CASSAVTGGEKLFF.

The chain combines TRBV20-1 with TRBJ2-1; 8 bases line up with TRBD2. The length of the CDR3 is 15 residues. Trimming at V came to 3 bases and at J to 6 bases, leaving 10 bases not matched to a gene. Germline V lookup: CDR1 DFQATT, CDR2 SNEGSKA (reference sequence). The CDR3 bases are TGCAGTGCTAGTTTTGCAGCGGGAGTTCGCAATGAGCAGTTCTTC. It yields the protein CSASFAAGVRNEQFF.

The chain employs TRBV5-1 and TRBJ1-4, with 10 bases aligning to TRBD1. Germline V gene data show CDR1 as SGHRS and CDR2 as YFSETQ. This CDR3 is built from 13 residues. With V trimmed by 3 bases and J by 8 bases, 1 base remained unmatched. Here the CDR3 reads CASSWDRGEKLFF. As DNA, the CDR3 is TGCGCCAGCAGCTGGGACAGGGGCGAAAAACTGTTTTTT.

This sequence joins TRBV30 and TRBJ2-2; 12 nucleotides match TRBD2. CDR1 is GTSNPN and CDR2 is SVGIG in the germline V gene (reference sequence). The length of the CDR3 is 19 residues. V lost 3 bases and J lost 4; bases outside the gene matches: 15. CDR3 residues: CAWRGIGLAGNGGTGELFF. Written as DNA, the CDR3 is TGTGCCTGGAGAGGTATAGGACTAGCGGGAAATGGGGGCACCGGGGAGCTGTTTTTT.

The chain has TRBV10-3 and TRBJ2-7, with 9 nucleotides matching TRBD1. V dropped 5 bases and J dropped 1; count of bases not matched to a gene: 6. Germline V gene data show CDR1 as ENHRY and CDR2 as SYGVKD. CDR3 length: 15 residues. In DNA, the CDR3 is TGTGCCATCAGTACCGGGACAGGGCATTCCTACGAGCAGTACTTC. This translates into CAISTGTGHSYEQYF.